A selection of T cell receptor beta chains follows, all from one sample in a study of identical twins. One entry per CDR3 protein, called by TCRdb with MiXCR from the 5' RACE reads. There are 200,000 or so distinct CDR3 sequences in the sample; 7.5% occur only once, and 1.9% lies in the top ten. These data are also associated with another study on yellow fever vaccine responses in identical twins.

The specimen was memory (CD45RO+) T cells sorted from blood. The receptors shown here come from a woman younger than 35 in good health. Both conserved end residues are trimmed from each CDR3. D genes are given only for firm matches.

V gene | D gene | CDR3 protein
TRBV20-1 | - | SAVTGRENQPQH
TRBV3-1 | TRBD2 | ASSRRLAGGDTQY
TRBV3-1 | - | ASSQDLILTDTQY
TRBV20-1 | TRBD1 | SASTGGVSGANVLT
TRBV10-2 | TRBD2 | ASSSSGETQY
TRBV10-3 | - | AISDKEGTNEKLF
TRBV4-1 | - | ASSQEIQFPETQY
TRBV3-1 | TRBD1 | ASSQDPAGGKY
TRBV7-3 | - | ASSRPGTVYNEQF
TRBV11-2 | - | ASSLPGRGTGELF
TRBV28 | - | ASSTSRRGNQPQH
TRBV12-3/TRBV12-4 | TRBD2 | ASSLGREGKQY
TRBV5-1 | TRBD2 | ASSTGTSGFKETQY
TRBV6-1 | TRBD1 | ASRGDRGGETQY
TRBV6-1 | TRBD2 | ASSRGLAVETQY
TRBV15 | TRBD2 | ATSWGLAGDDSYNEQF
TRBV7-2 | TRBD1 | ASRERTGNGEAF
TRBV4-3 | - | ASSLNRGDIQY
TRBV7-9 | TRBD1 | ASSTGQVSTDTQY
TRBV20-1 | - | SAKVVFGQGGYEQY
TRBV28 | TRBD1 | ASSLGTGQNIQY
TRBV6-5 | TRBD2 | ASSYVTSGAAEQF
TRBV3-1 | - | ASSQDIHQPQH
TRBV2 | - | ASSENGGEVGELF
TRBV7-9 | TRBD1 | ASSSPGTGGPDTQY
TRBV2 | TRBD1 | ASRQGAGNEKLF
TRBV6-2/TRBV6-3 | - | ASSYSWGVLF
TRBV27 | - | ASSLSETYEQY
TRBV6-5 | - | ASSYGGSGANVLT
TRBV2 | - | ASSESGPQI
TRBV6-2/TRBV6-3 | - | ASSTRDKGYGYT
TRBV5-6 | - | ASSNYRYNEQF
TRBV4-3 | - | ASSQTLWVNEQF
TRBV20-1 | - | SVNDRNEQF
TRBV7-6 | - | ASSFGWGRLYEQY
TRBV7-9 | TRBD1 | ASSSGTGVYNEQF
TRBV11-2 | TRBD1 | ASSPDRGEGQTQY
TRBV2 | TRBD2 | ASSESLAAYNEQF
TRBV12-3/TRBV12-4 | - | ASSLMGMATQY
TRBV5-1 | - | ASSLVPDLNTGELF
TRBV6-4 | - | ASSRDGNTGELF
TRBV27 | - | ASSLSQADTQY